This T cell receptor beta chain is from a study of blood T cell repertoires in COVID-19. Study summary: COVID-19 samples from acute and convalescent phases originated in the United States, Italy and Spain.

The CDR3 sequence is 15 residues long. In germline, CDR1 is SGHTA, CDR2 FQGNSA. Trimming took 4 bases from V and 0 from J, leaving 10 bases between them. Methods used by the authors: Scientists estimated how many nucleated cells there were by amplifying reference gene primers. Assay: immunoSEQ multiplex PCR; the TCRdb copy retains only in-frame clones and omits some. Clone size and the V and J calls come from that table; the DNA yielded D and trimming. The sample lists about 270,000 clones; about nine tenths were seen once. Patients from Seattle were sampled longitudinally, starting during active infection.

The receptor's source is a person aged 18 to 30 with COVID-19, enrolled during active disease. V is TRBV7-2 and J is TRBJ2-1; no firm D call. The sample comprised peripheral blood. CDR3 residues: CASSSPPSSYNEQFF. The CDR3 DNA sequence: TGTGCCAGCAGCTCCCCTCCTAGCTCCTACAATGAGCAGTTCTTC.